The 12 T cell receptor beta chains below come from one sample, sequenced in a study of Graves' ophthalmopathy and Graves' hyperthyroidism. RNA transcripts provided the template for amplifying TCR beta CDR3 regions. Scientists carried out first-round RT-PCR using HTBI primers and then a second-round multiplex PCR. From the multiplex PCR reads, TCRdb called clonotypes with MiXCR, one entry per CDR3 protein. The data contain about 740,000 distinct CDR3 sequences, 35% to 50% of them singletons. The material sequenced was peripheral blood. All receptors derive from an adult man with Graves' ophthalmopathy.

Of note for this clonotype: A read error may account for a junction end that differs from germline. This sequence joins TRBV5-1 and TRBJ2-6; D assignment may be TRBD1 or TRBD2 (6 bases each). This CDR3 contains 11 residues. Looked up from germline, CDR1 is SGHRS and CDR2 is YFSETQ. The CDR3 bases are TGCGCCAGCAGTCCCAACAGGGAGGTGGCTTTC. Protein sequence: CASSPNREVAF. The full variable domain, with the rest looked up from reference TRBV5-1 and TRBJ2-6, is KAGVTQTPRYLIKTRGQQVTLSCSPISGHRSVSWYQQTPGQGLQFLFEYFSETQRNKGNFPGRFSGRQFSNSRSEMNVSTLELGDSALYLCASSPNREVAFGAGSRLTVL.

This clonotype was counted ten times or more. The genes are TRBV5-1 and TRBJ1-1; the D is unclear. V dropped 1 base and J dropped 7 bases, with 11 bases sitting between them. The CDR3 covers 13 residues. Germline loops: CDR1 SGHRS, CDR2 YFSETQ. DNA for the CDR3: TGCGCCAGCAGCTTGTTAGGTGGTGGTGAAGCTTTCTTT. This translates into CASSLLGGGEAFF.

Many counts were recorded for this clonotype. This chain links TRBV7-8 with TRBJ1-6; D is unresolved. V gave up 1 base and J gave up 13 bases, with 11 bases separating them. This CDR3 has 13 residues. Germline values: CDR1 SGHVS, CDR2 FQNEAQ. The CDR3 coding sequence is TGTGCCAGCAGCTTAGACGGCGGATTGCCCCTCCACTTT. Protein product: CASSLDGGLPLHF.

The CDR3 loop reads CAIRGLAGVLETQYF. Written as DNA, the CDR3 is TGTGCCATCAGGGGACTAGCGGGGGTCTTAGAGACCCAGTACTTC. The chain employs TRBV9 and TRBJ2-5, with 14 bases identical to TRBD2. V lost 9 bases and J lost 4; bases outside the gene matches: 8. Germline V gene data show CDR1 as SGDLS and CDR2 as YYNGEE. The CDR3 extends over 15 amino acids.

The V gene is TRBV7-2, the J gene TRBJ1-5, with 7 bases fitting TRBD1. The CDR3 covers 14 residues. V trimming: 1 base; J trimming: 4 bases; junction bases outside the gene matches: 1. Germline assignment: CDR1 SGHTA and CDR2 FQGNSA. The CDR3 here is CASSLGGQNQPQHF. The CDR3 nucleotides are TGTGCCAGCAGCTTAGGGGGACAGAATCAGCCCCAGCATTTT.

The genes are TRBV20-1 and TRBJ2-7; D possibly corresponds to TRBD2 (7 bases). The CDR3 sequence is 15 residues long. Trimming left V 3 bases short and J 2 bases short, with 17 bases between. Germline V gene data show CDR1 as DFQATT and CDR2 as SNEGSKA (reference sequence). This CDR3 reads CSASERGGGPYEQYF. Written as DNA, the CDR3 is TGCAGTGCTAGTGAGAGGGGGGGCGGTCCCTACGAGCAGTACTTC.

This clonotype has only one observation. The rearrangement joins TRBV12-3 or TRBV12-4 to TRBJ1-1; D ambiguous. This CDR3 is 13 amino acids long. Trimming took off 0 bases at V and 4 bases at J, with 6 bases between the two ends. The CDR3 DNA reads as TGTGCCAGCAGTTTAGCCAGCCCCACTGAAGCTTTCTTT. This codes for CASSLASPTEAFF.

V is TRBV10-3 and J is TRBJ1-6; TRBD1 aligns across 9 bases. V trimming: 4 bases; J trimming: 9 bases; junction bases outside the gene matches: 7. CDR3 size: 15 residues. Germline V gives CDR1 ENHRY, CDR2 SYGVKD. The CDR3, as DNA: TGTGCCATCAGTGGTGGGGACAGGGAGATTTCACCCCTCCACTTT. Encoded protein: CAISGGDREISPLHF.

This clonotype was counted many times. J is TRBJ1-5 and V is TRBV10-2; D uncertain. The V end lost 4 bases, the J end lost 6 bases, and 10 bases lay between the germline ends. The CDR3 is made up of 13 amino acids. Germline CDR1 WSHSY, CDR2 SAAADI. CDR3 in amino acids: CASSVSGSQPQHF. The CDR3 region has the DNA TGCGCCAGCAGTGTCTCAGGAAGTCAGCCCCAGCATTTT.

The J gene is TRBJ1-1, the V gene TRBV2, with D maybe TRBD1 (5 bases). Germline V gene sequence: CDR1 SNHLY, CDR2 FYNNEI. V lost 6 bases, J lost 2 bases, and 13 bases lay in between. The length of the CDR3 is 14 residues. In DNA, the CDR3 is TGTGCCAGCAGGGGGCCAGGGTTCAACACTGAAGCTTTCTTT. The encoded protein is CASRGPGFNTEAFF.

Worth noting for this clonotype: At one boundary the junction diverges from the germline segment, which might be a read error. The chain recombines TRBV7-9 with TRBJ2-5, with D tentatively TRBD1 (7 bases). The germline CDR1 and CDR2 sequences are SEHNR and FQNEAQ (reference sequence). This CDR3 spans 19 amino acids. Here the CDR3 DNA reads TGTGTCAGCAGCGCAACAGCCTTGTCCAGGGGGGCCGGTAAAGAGACCCAGTACTTC. Translated: CVSSATALSRGAGKETQYF.

In regard to this clonotype: It may be a read error: a sequence one base away is much more abundant. Lacking the conserved final phenylalanine or tryptophan, this CDR3 likely reflects a read error. V is TRBV7-2 and J is TRBJ2-7; D gene unclear. Trimming took 0 bases from V and 2 from J, leaving 14 bases between them. Germline V gives CDR1 SGHTA, CDR2 FQGNSA. This CDR3 is 16 amino acids long. The CDR3 DNA is TGTGCCAGCAGCTTAGCGATTGGAAATGGGGCCTACGAGCAGTACTTG. It translates to CASSLAIGNGAYEQYL.